The next 15 T cell receptor beta chains were all read from a single sample in a study of T cells in Graves' hyperthyroidism and ophthalmopathy. RNA transcripts yielded amplified TCR beta CDR3 regions. The HTBI primer set served for first-round RT-PCR of the TCR CDR3. TCRdb fed the multiplex PCR reads into MiXCR, producing one record per CDR3 protein. The sample lists fewer than 450,000 distinct CDR3 sequences; 15% to 20% were seen once. Sequencing was done on a sample of blood. These receptors all stem from a man aged 18 to 30 with Graves' ophthalmopathy.

This clonotype was detected ten times or more. The V and J genes are TRBV19 and TRBJ1-6, with 7 bases identical to TRBD1. Germline assignment: CDR1 LNHDA and CDR2 SQIVND (reference sequence). The CDR3 covers 15 residues. V shed 8 bases and J 8 bases; nucleotides not matched to a gene: 12. The CDR3 here is CASSPEQGEHSPLHF. The DNA of the CDR3 is TGTGCCAGTTCGCCGGAGCAGGGGGAACATTCACCCCTCCACTTT.

This clonotype appeared many times. The chain is built from TRBV3-1 and TRBJ2-1; D unresolved. CDR3 length: 11 amino acids. V was clipped by 4 bases and J by 7 bases, with 5 bases between them. CDR1 is LGHDT and CDR2 is YNNKEL in the germline V gene (reference sequence). DNA of the CDR3: TGTGCCAGCAGCCGGCCGAATGAGCAGTTCTTC. The encoded protein is CASSRPNEQFF.

This clonotype was detected ten times or more. The chain combines TRBV11-2 with TRBJ2-7; a weak D match, TRBD2 (6 bases). Deletions cut 5 bases from V and 9 bases from J, with 17 bases between. This CDR3 has 13 amino acids. Germline CDR1 is SGHAT and CDR2 is FQNNGV. The CDR3 nucleotides are TGTGCCAGCAGCATCCGGGACGCCGGGGGGCAGTACTTC. As protein: CASSIRDAGGQYF.

This clonotype was detected many times. The genes are TRBV11-2 and TRBJ2-3; TRBD2 might be the D (5 bases). This CDR3 comprises 12 residues. V was shortened by 2 bases and J by 6 bases, with 6 bases between the two germline ends. The germline V gene has CDR1 SGHAT and CDR2 FQNNGV. The DNA for the CDR3 is TGTGCCAGCAGCTTAACGGGGGATACGCAGTATTTT. Amino acid sequence: CASSLTGDTQYF.

The chain has TRBV6-1 and TRBJ2-5; no definite D call. Germline V CDR1 and CDR2: MNHNS, SASEGT. Trimming cost V 5 bases and J 0 bases, with 13 bases left between them. The CDR3 runs to 15 residues. The CDR3 here is CASSRMGSNQETQYF. The CDR3 DNA is TGTGCCAGCAGTAGAATGGGCAGCAACCAAGAGACCCAGTACTTC.

This clonotype was detected ten times or more. The J gene is TRBJ2-7, the V gene TRBV5-1; D gene uncertain. The CDR3 totals 12 residues. Trimming cost V 6 bases and J 7 bases, with 14 bases left between them. Germline V gives CDR1 SGHRS, CDR2 YFSETQ. The CDR3 spells CASNSPTEEQYF. The CDR3 DNA is TGCGCCAGCAACAGTCCTACGGAGGAGCAGTACTTC. Drawing the rest from reference TRBV5-1 and TRBJ2-7, the complete variable domain is KAGVTQTPRYLIKTRGQQVTLSCSPISGHRSVSWYQQTPGQGLQFLFEYFSETQRNKGNFPGRFSGRQFSNSRSEMNVSTLELGDSALYLCASNSPTEEQYFGPGTRLTVT.

This chain joins TRBV5-1 and TRBJ1-6, with TRBD1 identical over 7 bases. Germline V gives CDR1 SGHRS, CDR2 YFSETQ. The CDR3 is 16 residues long. The ends lost 5 bases at V and 8 bases at J; junction bases unmatched: 13. The CDR3 region has the DNA TGCGCCAGCAGAATGCAGGCAGGGGGAAGAGATTCACCCCTCCACTTT. As protein: CASRMQAGGRDSPLHF.

The chain links TRBV7-6 to TRBJ2-2; 13 nucleotides line up with TRBD2. CDR3 length: 16 residues. With V trimmed by 1 base and J by 4 bases, 0 bases remained unmatched. The germline V gene encodes CDR1 SGHVS and CDR2 FNYEAQ. The CDR3 reads CASSLGLAGGTGELFF. The CDR3 nucleotides are TGTGCCAGCAGCTTAGGACTAGCGGGGGGCACCGGGGAGCTGTTTTTT.

This clonotype turned up a few times. This chain connects TRBV3-1 to TRBJ2-7, with a weak D call TRBD2 (5 bases). V gave up 1 base and J gave up 0 bases, with 13 bases separating them. CDR1 and CDR2 (germline): LGHDT, YNNKEL (reference sequence). This CDR3 is built from 16 residues. The CDR3 DNA reads TGTGCCAGCAGCCAAGGGAGGTGGGGATACTCCTACGAGCAGTACTTC. This sequence encodes CASSQGRWGYSYEQYF.

This clonotype has at least ten counts. The rearrangement joins TRBV7-6 to TRBJ1-5; D not certain. Between the trimmed V and J ends, which lost 4 bases and 5 bases, there was a span of 15 bases. The germline gives CDR1 SGHVS, CDR2 FNYEAQ. The CDR3 sequence is 15 residues long. The CDR3 DNA reads TGTGCCAGCAGCTCAACCACAGACTCCCATCAGCCCCAGCATTTT. Protein product: CASSSTTDSHQPQHF.

The V gene is TRBV4-1, the J gene TRBJ2-4; the match to TRBD1 covers 7 bases. This CDR3 region has 14 residues. The V and J ends lost 5 bases and 5 bases, in that order; junction bases with no gene match: 6. The germline V gene has CDR1 MGHRA and CDR2 YSYEKL. Here the CDR3 reads CASSAQGRENIQYF. The CDR3 DNA sequence: TGCGCCAGCAGCGCACAGGGGCGAGAAAACATTCAGTACTTC.

For this clonotype: A read error is possible here, since a much larger clone lies one base away. The rearrangement joins TRBV6-4 to TRBJ1-6, with 8 bases identical to TRBD1. The length of the CDR3 is 15 residues. Per the germline V gene, CDR1 is MRHNA and CDR2 is SNTAGT. V lost 2 bases, J lost 5 bases, and 2 bases stayed unmatched. As DNA, the CDR3 is TGTGCCAGCAGTGACCAGGGGGCCGATAATTCACCCCTCCACTTT. Its protein product is CASSDQGADNSPLHF.

Comments on this clonotype: This may arise from a read error, as a much more abundant clone is one base away. The chain links TRBV10-3 to TRBJ2-2; D uncertain. The length of the CDR3 is 11 residues. V was shortened by 7 bases and J by 2 bases, with 2 bases between the two germline ends. Germline V CDR1 and CDR2: ENHRY, SYGVKD. CDR3 in DNA: TGTGCCATCACCAACACCGGGGAGCTGTTTTTT. Its protein is CAITNTGELFF.

This clonotype was recorded at least ten times. The V gene is TRBV28, the J gene TRBJ1-1; TRBD1 might be the D (5 bases). There are 14 residues in the CDR3. Germline CDR1 is MDHEN and CDR2 is SYDVKM. V gave up 4 bases and J gave up 0 bases, with 9 bases separating them. The CDR3 DNA follows: TGTGCCAGCAGTTCGACAGCATTGAACACTGAAGCTTTCTTT. Translated: CASSSTALNTEAFF.

This clonotype came up many times. CDR3 nucleotide sequence: TGTGCCAGCAGCCGAGCCTTTACAGGGGCGAAAGGCACTGAAGCTTTCTTT. Its translation: CASSRAFTGAKGTEAFF. The chain uses TRBV11-2 and TRBJ1-1; TRBD1 matches 7 bases. The CDR3 is made up of 17 amino acids. Germline V CDR1 and CDR2: SGHAT, FQNNGV. Losses at the gene ends were 5 bases for V and 4 bases for J; bases not matched to a gene: 16.